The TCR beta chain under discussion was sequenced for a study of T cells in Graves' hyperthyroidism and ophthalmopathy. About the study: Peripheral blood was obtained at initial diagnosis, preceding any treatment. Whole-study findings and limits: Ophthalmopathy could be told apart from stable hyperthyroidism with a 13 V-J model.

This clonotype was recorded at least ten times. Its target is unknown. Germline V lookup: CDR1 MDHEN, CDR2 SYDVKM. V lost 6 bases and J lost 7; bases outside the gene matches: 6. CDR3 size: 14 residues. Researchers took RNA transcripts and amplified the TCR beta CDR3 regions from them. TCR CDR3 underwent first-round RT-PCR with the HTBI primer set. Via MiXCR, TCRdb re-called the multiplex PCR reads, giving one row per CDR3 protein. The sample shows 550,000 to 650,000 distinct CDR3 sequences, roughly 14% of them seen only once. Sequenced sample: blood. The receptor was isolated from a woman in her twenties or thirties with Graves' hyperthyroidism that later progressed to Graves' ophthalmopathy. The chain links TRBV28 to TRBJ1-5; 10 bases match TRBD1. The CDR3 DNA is TGTGCCAGCAGCCAGACAGGGGGCGGACAGCCCCAGCATTTT. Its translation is CASSQTGGGQPQHF.